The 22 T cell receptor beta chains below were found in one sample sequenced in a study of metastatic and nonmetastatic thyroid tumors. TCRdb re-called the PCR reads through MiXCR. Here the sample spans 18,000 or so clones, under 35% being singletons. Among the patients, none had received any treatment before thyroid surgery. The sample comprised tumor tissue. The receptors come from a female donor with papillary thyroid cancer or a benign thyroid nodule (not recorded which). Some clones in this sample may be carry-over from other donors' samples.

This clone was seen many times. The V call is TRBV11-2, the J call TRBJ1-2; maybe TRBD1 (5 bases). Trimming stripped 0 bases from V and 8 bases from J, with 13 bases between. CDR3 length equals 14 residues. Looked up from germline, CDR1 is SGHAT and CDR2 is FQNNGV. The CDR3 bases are TGTGCCAGCAGCTTAGAAGAGCAGGGTGAAGGCTACACCTTC. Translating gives CASSLEEQGEGYTF.

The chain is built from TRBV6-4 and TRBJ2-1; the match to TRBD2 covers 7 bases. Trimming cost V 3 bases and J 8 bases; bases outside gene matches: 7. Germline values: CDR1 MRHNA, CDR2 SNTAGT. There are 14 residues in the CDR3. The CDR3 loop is CASSEAGGVDEQFF. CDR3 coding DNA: TGTGCCAGCAGTGAGGCTGGGGGGGTAGATGAGCAGTTCTTC.

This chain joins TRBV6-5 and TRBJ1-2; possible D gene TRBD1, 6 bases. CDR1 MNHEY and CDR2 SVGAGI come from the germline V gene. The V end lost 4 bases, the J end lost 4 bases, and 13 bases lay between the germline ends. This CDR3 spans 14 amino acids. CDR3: CASSFGGAGYGYTF. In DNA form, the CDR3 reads TGTGCCAGCAGTTTCGGGGGGGCAGGCTATGGCTACACCTTC.

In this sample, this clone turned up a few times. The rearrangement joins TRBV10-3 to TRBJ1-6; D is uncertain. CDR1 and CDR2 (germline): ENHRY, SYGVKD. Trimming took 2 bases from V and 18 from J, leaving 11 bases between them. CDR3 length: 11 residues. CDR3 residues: CAISENGVYHF. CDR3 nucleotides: TGTGCCATCAGTGAGAACGGCGTTTACCACTTT.

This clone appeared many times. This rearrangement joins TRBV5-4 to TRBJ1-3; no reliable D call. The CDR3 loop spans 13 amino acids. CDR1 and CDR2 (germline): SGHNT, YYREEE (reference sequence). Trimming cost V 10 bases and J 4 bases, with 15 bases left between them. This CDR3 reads CALSLGPGNTIYF. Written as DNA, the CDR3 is TGTGCCCTCTCCCTGGGCCCCGGAAACACCATATATTTT.

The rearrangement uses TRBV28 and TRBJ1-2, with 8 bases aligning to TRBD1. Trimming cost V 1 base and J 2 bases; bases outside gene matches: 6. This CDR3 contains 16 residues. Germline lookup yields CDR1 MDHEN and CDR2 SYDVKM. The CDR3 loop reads CASSLFGRTGNYGYTF. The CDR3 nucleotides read TGTGCCAGCAGTTTATTTGGTCGGACAGGGAACTATGGCTACACCTTC.

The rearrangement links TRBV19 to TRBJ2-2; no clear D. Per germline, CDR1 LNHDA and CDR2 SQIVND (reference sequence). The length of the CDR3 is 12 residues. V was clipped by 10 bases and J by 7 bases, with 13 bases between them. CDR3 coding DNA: TGTGCCACCCTGGGTGGCCACGGGGAGCTGTTTTTT. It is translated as CATLGGHGELFF.

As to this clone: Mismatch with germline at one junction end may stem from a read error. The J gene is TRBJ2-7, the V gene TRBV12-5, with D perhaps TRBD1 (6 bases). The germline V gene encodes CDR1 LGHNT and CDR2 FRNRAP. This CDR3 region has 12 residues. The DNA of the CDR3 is TGTGCTAGTGATGACGGATCCTACGAGCAGGGGTTC. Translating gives CASDDGSYEQGF.

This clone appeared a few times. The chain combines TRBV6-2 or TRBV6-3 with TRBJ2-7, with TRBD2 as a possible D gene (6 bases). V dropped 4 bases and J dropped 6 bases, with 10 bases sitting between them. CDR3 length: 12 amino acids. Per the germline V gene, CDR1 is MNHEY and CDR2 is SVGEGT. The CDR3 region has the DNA TGTGCCAGCAGTTTGGGACTCTCCGAGCAGTACTTC. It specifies CASSLGLSEQYF.

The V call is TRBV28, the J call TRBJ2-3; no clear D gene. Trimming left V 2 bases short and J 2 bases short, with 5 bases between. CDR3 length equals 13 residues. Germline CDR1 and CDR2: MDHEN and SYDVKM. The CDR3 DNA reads TGTGCCAGCAGTTTACCTTACACAGATACGCAGTATTTT. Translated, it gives CASSLPYTDTQYF.

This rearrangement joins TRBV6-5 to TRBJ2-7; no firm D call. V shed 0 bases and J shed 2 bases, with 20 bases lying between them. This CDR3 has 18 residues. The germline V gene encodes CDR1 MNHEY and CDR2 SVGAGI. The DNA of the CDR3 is TGTGCCAGCAGTTACTCGAGTTCGTGGCAACGGAAGCCCTACGAGCAGTACTTC. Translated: CASSYSSSWQRKPYEQYF.

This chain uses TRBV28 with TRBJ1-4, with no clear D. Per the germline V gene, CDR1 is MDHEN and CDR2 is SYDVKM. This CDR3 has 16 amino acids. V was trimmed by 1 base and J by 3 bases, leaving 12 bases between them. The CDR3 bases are TGTGCCAGCAGTTTATTTATAGGAGCGGCTAATGAAAAACTGTTTTTT. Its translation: CASSLFIGAANEKLFF.

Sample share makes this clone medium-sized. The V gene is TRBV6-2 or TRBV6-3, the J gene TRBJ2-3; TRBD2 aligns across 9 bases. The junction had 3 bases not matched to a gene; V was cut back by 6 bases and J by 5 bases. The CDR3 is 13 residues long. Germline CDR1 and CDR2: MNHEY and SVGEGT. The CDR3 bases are TGTGCCAGCAGGTGGACTAGCGTAGATACGCAGTATTTT. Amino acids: CASRWTSVDTQYF.

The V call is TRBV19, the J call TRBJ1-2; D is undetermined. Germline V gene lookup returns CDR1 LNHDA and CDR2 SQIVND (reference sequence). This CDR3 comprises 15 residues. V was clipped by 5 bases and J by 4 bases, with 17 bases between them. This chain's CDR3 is CASSGVQPNRYGYTF. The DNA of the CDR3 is TGTGCCAGTAGTGGGGTTCAGCCAAACCGCTATGGCTACACCTTC.

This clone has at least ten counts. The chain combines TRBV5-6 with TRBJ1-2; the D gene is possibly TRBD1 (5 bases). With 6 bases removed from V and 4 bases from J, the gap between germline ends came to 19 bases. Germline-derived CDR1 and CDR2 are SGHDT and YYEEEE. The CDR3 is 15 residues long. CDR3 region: CASTLGQGLFYGYTF. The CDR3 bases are TGTGCCAGCACCCTGGGGCAGGGCCTTTTCTATGGCTACACCTTC.

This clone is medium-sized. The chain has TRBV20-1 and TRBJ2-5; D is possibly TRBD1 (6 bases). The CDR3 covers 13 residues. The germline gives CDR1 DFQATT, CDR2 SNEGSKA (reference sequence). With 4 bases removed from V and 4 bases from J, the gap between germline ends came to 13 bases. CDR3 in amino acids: CSAIPLGGETQYF. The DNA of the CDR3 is TGCAGTGCTATCCCGCTAGGGGGAGAGACCCAGTACTTC.

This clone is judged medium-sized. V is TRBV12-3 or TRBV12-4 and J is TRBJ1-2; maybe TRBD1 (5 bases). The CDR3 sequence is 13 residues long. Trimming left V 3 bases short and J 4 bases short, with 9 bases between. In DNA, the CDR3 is TGTGCCAGCAGTTTGCGGGGCGCCTATGGCTACACCTTC. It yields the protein CASSLRGAYGYTF.

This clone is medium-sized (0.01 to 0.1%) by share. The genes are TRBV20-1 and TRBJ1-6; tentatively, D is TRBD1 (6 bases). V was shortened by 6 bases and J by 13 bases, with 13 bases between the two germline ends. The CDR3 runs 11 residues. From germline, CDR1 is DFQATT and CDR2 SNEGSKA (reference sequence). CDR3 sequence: CSAIRGGPLHF. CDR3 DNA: TGCAGTGCGATCAGGGGTGGGCCCCTCCACTTT.

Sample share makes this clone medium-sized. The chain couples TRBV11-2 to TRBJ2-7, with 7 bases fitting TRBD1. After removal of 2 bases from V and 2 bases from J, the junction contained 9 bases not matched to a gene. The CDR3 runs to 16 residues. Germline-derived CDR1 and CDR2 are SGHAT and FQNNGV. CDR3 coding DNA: TGTGCCAGCAGCTTAAGAGGGACAGTACTCCCCTACGAGCAGTACTTC. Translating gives CASSLRGTVLPYEQYF. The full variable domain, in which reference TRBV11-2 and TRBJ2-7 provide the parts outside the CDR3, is EAGVAQSPRYKIIEKRQSVAFWCNPISGHATLYWYQQILGQGPKLLIQFQNNGVVDDSQLPKDRFSAERLKGVDSTLKIQPAKLEDSAVYLCASSLRGTVLPYEQYFGPGTRLTVT.

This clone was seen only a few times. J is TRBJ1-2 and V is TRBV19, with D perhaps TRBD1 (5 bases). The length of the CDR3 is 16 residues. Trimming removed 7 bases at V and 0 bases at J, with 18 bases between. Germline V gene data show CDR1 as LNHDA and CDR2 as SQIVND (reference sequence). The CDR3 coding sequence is TGTGCCAGTACCGACTACAGGCGCCGGGCTAACTATGGCTACACCTTC. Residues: CASTDYRRRANYGYTF.

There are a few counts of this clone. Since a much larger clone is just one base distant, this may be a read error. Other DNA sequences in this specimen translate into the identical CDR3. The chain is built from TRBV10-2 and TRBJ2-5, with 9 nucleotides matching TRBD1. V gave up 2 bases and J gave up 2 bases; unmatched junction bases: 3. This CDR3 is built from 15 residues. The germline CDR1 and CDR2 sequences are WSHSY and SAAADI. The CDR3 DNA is TGCGCCAGCAGTGAGCCAGGGACAGGGCAAGAGACCCAGTACTTC. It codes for CASSEPGTGQETQYF.

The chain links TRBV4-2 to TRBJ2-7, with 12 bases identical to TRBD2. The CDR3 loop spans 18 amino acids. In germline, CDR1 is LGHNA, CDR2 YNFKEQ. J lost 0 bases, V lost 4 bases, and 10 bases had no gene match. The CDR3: CASSPGLAGPFISYEQYF. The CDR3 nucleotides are TGTGCCAGCAGCCCGGGACTAGCGGGTCCCTTTATCTCCTACGAGCAGTACTTC.